These 28 T cell receptor beta chains were all obtained from the same sample, sequenced in a study of T-cell reconstitution after alpha-beta-depleted transplantation in children. It was with unique molecular identifiers that the TCRbeta library was prepared. MiXCR, run by TCRdb on the PCR reads, gives a single entry per CDR3 protein. The repertoire holds about 980,000 distinct CDR3 sequences, with 25% to 30% as singletons. This material consisted of PBMCs, mostly from graft donor cells, taken 360 days after TCRalphabeta/CD19-depleted stem cell transplant. These receptors all come from a boy younger than two who had a stem cell transplant for SCID, so the T cells may come from the graft donor.

The rearrangement links TRBV12-3 or TRBV12-4 to TRBJ2-4, with D tentatively TRBD1 (5 bases). V lost 3 bases and J lost 0, with 18 bases in between. The CDR3 is 18 residues long. For the CDR3, the DNA is TGTGCCAGCAGTTTTGACAGCCCGTCCGCCGGAGCCAAAAACATTCAGTACTTC. Translation: CASSFDSPSAGAKNIQYF.

This clonotype was found a few times. The chain has TRBV9 and TRBJ2-1; TRBD2 agrees at 8 bases. This CDR3 region has 18 residues. Germline V gene lookup returns CDR1 SGDLS and CDR2 YYNGEE. V was pared by 3 bases and J by 3 bases, with 14 bases of the junction left unmatched. The DNA of the CDR3 is TGTGCCAGCAGCGAGACTCAAGGGAGCGGGGGAAACTACAATGAGCAGTTCTTC. Translating it yields CASSETQGSGGNYNEQFF.

This clonotype came up a few times. The chain recombines TRBV20-1 with TRBJ2-3; no clear D gene. V was trimmed by 1 base and J by 2 bases, leaving 4 bases between them. Germline V gene lookup returns CDR1 DFQATT and CDR2 SNEGSKA (reference sequence). The CDR3 consists of 12 residues. For the CDR3, the DNA is TGCAGTGCTAGAGCCGTCACAGATACGCAGTATTTT. Amino acids: CSARAVTDTQYF.

In its sample, this clonotype was seen a few times. V is TRBV19 and J is TRBJ2-1, with 9 bases aligning to TRBD1. Germline CDR1 LNHDA, CDR2 SQIVND (reference sequence). The CDR3 covers 16 residues. The V segment lost 4 bases and the J segment 4 bases; nucleotides outside the gene matches: 8. CDR3 amino acids: CASSTTGTGSYNEQFF. CDR3 nucleotides: TGTGCCAGTAGTACCACCGGGACAGGGAGTTACAATGAGCAGTTCTTC.

The chain employs TRBV7-2 and TRBJ2-5; possible D gene TRBD1, 6 bases. Germline CDR1 reads SGHTA; CDR2 reads FQGNSA. Trimming cost V 1 base and J 5 bases, with 11 bases left between them. The CDR3 length is 14 residues. In DNA, the CDR3 is TGTGCCAGCAGCTTAGGTTGGGGGCGGGAGACCCAGTACTTC. Translated: CASSLGWGRETQYF.

About this clonotype itself: Sequence at one end of the junction differs from germline and may be a read error. This chain links TRBV27 with TRBJ2-7; 7 bases map to TRBD1. Per germline, CDR1 MNHEY and CDR2 SMNVEV (reference sequence). The CDR3 is made up of 14 amino acids. DNA of the CDR3: TGTGCCAGCAGTTTACGGGGACAGCCCTACGAGCAGTCCTTC. As protein: CASSLRGQPYEQSF.

This clonotype appeared once. The chain recombines TRBV18 with TRBJ1-1; D is unresolved. Germline assignment: CDR1 KGHSH and CDR2 LQKENI. Trimming pared 5 bases from V and 4 bases from J, leaving 23 bases between. This CDR3 has 17 residues. DNA for the CDR3: TGTGCCAGCTCATCGAGCTCAGGTACGTCCCTCGGCACTGAAGCTTTCTTT. It encodes CASSSSSGTSLGTEAFF.

This chain joins TRBV5-1 and TRBJ1-2; no definite D call. The V end lost 1 base, the J end lost 2 bases, and 12 bases lay between the germline ends. The CDR3 consists of 15 residues. The germline CDR1 and CDR2 sequences are SGHRS and YFSETQ. CDR3 nucleotides: TGCGCCAGCAGCTTGTCAGTCGGAACCAACTATGGCTACACCTTC. It encodes CASSLSVGTNYGYTF.

This clonotype appeared a few times. The chain joins TRBV5-1 to TRBJ1-5; D unresolved. V lost 1 base and J 3 bases, leaving 11 bases between the germline ends. There are 15 residues in the CDR3. CDR1 SGHRS and CDR2 YFSETQ come from the germline V gene. CDR3 in DNA: TGCGCCAGCAGCTTGACATCCGGCTACAATCAGCCCCAGCATTTT. Translation: CASSLTSGYNQPQHF.

The chain carries TRBV20-1 and TRBJ2-1; 12 bases map to TRBD2. V lost 5 bases, J lost 0 bases, and 5 bases stayed unmatched. Germline CDR1 and CDR2: DFQATT and SNEGSKA (reference sequence). CDR3 length: 16 amino acids. CDR3 sequence reads: CSARLAGALSYNEQFF. The CDR3, as DNA: TGCAGTGCTCGACTAGCGGGGGCCCTCTCCTACAATGAGCAGTTCTTC.

The chain carries TRBV5-1 and TRBJ2-5; possibly TRBD1 or TRBD2 for D (6 bases each). This CDR3 has 15 residues. Germline V gives CDR1 SGHRS, CDR2 YFSETQ. V was clipped by 0 bases and J by 4 bases, with 13 bases between them. Here the CDR3 DNA reads TGCGCCAGCAGCTTGGCGGGCAGGGGAGGAGAGACCCAGTACTTC. Translated: CASSLAGRGGETQYF. The full variable domain, completed using reference TRBV5-1 and TRBJ2-5, is KAGVTQTPRYLIKTRGQQVTLSCSPISGHRSVSWYQQTPGQGLQFLFEYFSETQRNKGNFPGRFSGRQFSNSRSEMNVSTLELGDSALYLCASSLAGRGGETQYFGPGTRLLVL.

This clonotype was counted a few times. The CDR3 DNA sequence: TGCGCCAGCAGCTTGGCGAGTCTAGGGGCCAACGTCCTGACTTTC. The encoded protein is CASSLASLGANVLTF. V is TRBV5-1 and J is TRBJ2-6; no definite D call. V was shortened by 0 bases and J by 4 bases, with 8 bases between the two germline ends. The germline V gene has CDR1 SGHRS and CDR2 YFSETQ. This CDR3 has 15 residues.

A few counts support this clonotype. The chain employs TRBV20-1 and TRBJ1-5; 11 bases match TRBD1. CDR1 is DFQATT and CDR2 is SNEGSKA in the germline V gene (reference sequence). This CDR3 region has 14 residues. Trimming cost V 6 bases and J 6 bases; bases outside gene matches: 7. CDR3 nucleotide sequence: TGCAGTGCCTCGGACAGGGGGCAAGTTCAGCCCCAGCATTTT. This gives the protein CSASDRGQVQPQHF.

This clonotype was seen only a few times. This chain links TRBV12-3 or TRBV12-4 with TRBJ2-5; D not resolved. V dropped 10 bases and J dropped 5 bases, with 11 bases sitting between them. The CDR3 totals 11 residues. The CDR3 DNA follows: TGTGCCACCGAATCCGGGGAGACCCAGTACTTC. Amino acid sequence: CATESGETQYF.

V and J are TRBV20-1 and TRBJ2-7; D is ambiguous. There are 11 residues in the CDR3. Trimming shortened V by 6 bases and J by 0 bases, and 6 bases separated the two germline ends. Germline V gives CDR1 DFQATT, CDR2 SNEGSKA (reference sequence). CDR3: CSAMSSYEQYF. As DNA, the CDR3 is TGCAGTGCGATGAGCTCCTACGAGCAGTACTTC.

J is TRBJ2-7 and V is TRBV12-3 or TRBV12-4; possibly TRBD2 for D (6 bases). Trimming took 6 bases from V and 5 from J, leaving 20 bases between them. CDR3 size: 15 residues. CDR3: CASSPTGTAIHEQYF. In nucleotides, the CDR3 is TGTGCCAGCAGCCCAACCGGGACTGCCATACACGAGCAGTACTTC.

This clonotype was detected only a few times. The gene calls are TRBV5-4 and TRBJ2-3; 10 bases fit TRBD2. Germline V lookup: CDR1 SGHNT, CDR2 YYREEE (reference sequence). The CDR3 consists of 14 residues. The trim removed 4 bases at V and 11 bases at J, leaving 10 bases unmatched. CDR3 residues: CASSPGLAAVMQYF. CDR3 DNA sequence: TGTGCCAGCAGCCCCGGACTAGCGGCGGTTATGCAGTATTTT.

This clonotype was counted between two and nine times. The genes are TRBV5-1 and TRBJ2-1; D unclear. The CDR3 extends over 16 amino acids. V lost 0 bases and J 5 bases, leaving 15 bases between the germline ends. Germline values: CDR1 SGHRS, CDR2 YFSETQ. The CDR3 sequence: CASSLVPPDTHNEQFF. The DNA for the CDR3 is TGCGCCAGCAGCTTGGTTCCCCCCGACACACACAATGAGCAGTTCTTC.

The V and J genes are TRBV25-1 and TRBJ2-1, with a weak D call TRBD2 (6 bases). The CDR3 spans 19 residues. CDR1 and CDR2 from the germline V gene are MGHDK and SYGVNS. V was trimmed by 0 bases and J by 2 bases, leaving 20 bases between them. This chain's CDR3 is CASSEYMVNQGRPYNEQFF. Here the CDR3 DNA reads TGTGCCAGCAGTGAATACATGGTCAATCAAGGGAGGCCCTACAATGAGCAGTTCTTC.

The V and J genes are TRBV5-1 and TRBJ1-1, with 9 bases that match TRBD1. Unmatched junction bases numbered 6, after V lost 3 bases and J lost 0 bases. Germline CDR1 reads SGHRS; CDR2 reads YFSETQ. The CDR3 has 16 residues. The CDR3 protein is CASSWTGVPLNTEAFF. The CDR3 bases are TGCGCCAGCAGCTGGACAGGGGTCCCGTTGAACACTGAAGCTTTCTTT.

Here the CDR3 DNA reads TGCGCCACCTCTTTGGAGACATTCTCTGGGGCCAACGTCCTGACTTTC. Residues: CATSLETFSGANVLTF. The chain combines TRBV5-1 with TRBJ2-6; D is unclear. Trimming pared 9 bases from V and 0 bases from J, leaving 16 bases between. Germline V gene lookup returns CDR1 SGHRS and CDR2 YFSETQ. This CDR3 comprises 16 residues. The variable domain in full, completed from reference TRBV5-1 and TRBJ2-6, reads KAGVTQTPRYLIKTRGQQVTLSCSPISGHRSVSWYQQTPGQGLQFLFEYFSETQRNKGNFPGRFSGRQFSNSRSEMNVSTLELGDSALYLCATSLETFSGANVLTFGAGSRLTVL.

This clonotype appeared a few times. V is TRBV5-1 and J is TRBJ2-5; D is possibly TRBD1 or TRBD2 (5 bases each). Germline lookup yields CDR1 SGHRS and CDR2 YFSETQ. This CDR3 has 15 residues. Trimming pared 4 bases from V and 5 bases from J, leaving 18 bases between. This CDR3 reads CASSPGDGQGETQYF. In DNA form, the CDR3 reads TGCGCCAGCAGCCCCGGGGACGGTCAAGGCGAGACCCAGTACTTC.

V usage is TRBV5-1 and J usage is TRBJ1-2; D is ambiguous. The CDR3 runs 14 residues. Germline V gene data show CDR1 as SGHRS and CDR2 as YFSETQ. Trimming stripped 0 bases from V and 2 bases from J, with 8 bases between. CDR3: CASSLVPGNYGYTF. CDR3 in DNA: TGCGCCAGCAGCTTGGTTCCCGGAAACTATGGCTACACCTTC.

This clonotype showed up just a few times. The V and J genes are TRBV7-1 and TRBJ1-5; D gene unclear. TRBV7-1 qualifies as an ORF whose function is uncertain. The CDR3 covers 16 residues. V lost 6 bases, J lost 2 bases, and 17 bases lay in between. CDR3 in amino acids: CASREGTQMGNQPQHF. CDR3 nucleotides: TGTGCCAGCAGGGAGGGTACCCAAATGGGCAATCAGCCCCAGCATTTT.

J is TRBJ2-1 and V is TRBV7-2; 8 bases fit TRBD2. The CDR3 loop spans 14 amino acids. V lost 3 bases, J lost 10 bases, and 8 bases stayed unmatched. From germline, CDR1 is SGHTA and CDR2 FQGNSA. The CDR3 DNA reads as TGTGCCAGCAGCTTGGTCGGACTAGCCTTCGAGCAGTTCTTC. This translates into CASSLVGLAFEQFF.

This clonotype was seen only a few times. The V call is TRBV6-5, the J call TRBJ1-3; D is unresolved. Germline assignment: CDR1 MNHEY and CDR2 SVGAGI. The CDR3 has 16 residues. V was clipped by 0 bases and J by 4 bases, with 13 bases between them. DNA for the CDR3: TGTGCCAGCAGTTACTCGGCCGGGCTGGGAGGAAACACCATATATTTT. It specifies CASSYSAGLGGNTIYF.

The chain joins TRBV20-1 to TRBJ1-5; TRBD1 is a possible D gene (6 bases). The V gene lost 3 bases and the J gene lost 4 bases, with 10 bases spanning the gap. This CDR3 has 13 residues. The germline V gene encodes CDR1 DFQATT and CDR2 SNEGSKA (reference sequence). CDR3 in amino acids: CSARPGVNQPQHF. The CDR3, as DNA: TGCAGTGCTAGGCCAGGGGTTAATCAGCCCCAGCATTTT.

This clonotype was counted between two and nine times. J is TRBJ2-2 and V is TRBV10-3; D uncertain. The V gene's germline CDR1 is ENHRY and CDR2 SYGVKD. The germline V and J ends were trimmed by 3 bases and 5 bases, with 10 bases remaining between them. This CDR3 contains 14 residues. The CDR3 bases are TGTGCCATCAGTGATACGTCTAGAACCGGGGAGCTGTTTTTT. Its translation is CAISDTSRTGELFF.